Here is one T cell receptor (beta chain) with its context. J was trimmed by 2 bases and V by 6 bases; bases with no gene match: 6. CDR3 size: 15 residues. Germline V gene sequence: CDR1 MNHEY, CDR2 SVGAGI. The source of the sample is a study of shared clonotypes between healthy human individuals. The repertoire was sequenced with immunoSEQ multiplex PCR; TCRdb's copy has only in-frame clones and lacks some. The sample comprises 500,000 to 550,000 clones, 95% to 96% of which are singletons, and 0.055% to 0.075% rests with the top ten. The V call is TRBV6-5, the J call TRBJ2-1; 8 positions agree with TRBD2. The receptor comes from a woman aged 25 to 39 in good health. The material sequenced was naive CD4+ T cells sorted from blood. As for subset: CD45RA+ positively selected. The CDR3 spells CASRAGEGAYNEQFF. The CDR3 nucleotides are TGTGCCAGCAGAGCGGGGGAGGGGGCCTACAATGAGCAGTTCTTC.